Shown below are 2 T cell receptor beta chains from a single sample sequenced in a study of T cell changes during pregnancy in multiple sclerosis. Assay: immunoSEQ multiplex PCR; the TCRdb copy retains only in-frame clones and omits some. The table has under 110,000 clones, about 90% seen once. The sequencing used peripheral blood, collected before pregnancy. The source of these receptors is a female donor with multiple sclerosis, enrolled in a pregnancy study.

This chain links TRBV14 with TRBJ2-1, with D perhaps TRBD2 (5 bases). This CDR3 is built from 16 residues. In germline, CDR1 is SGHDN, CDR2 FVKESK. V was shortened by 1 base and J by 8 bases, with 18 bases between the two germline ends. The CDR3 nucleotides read TGTGCCAGCAGCCAAGTCATAGGAGTAATCGGGGATGAGCAGTTCTTC. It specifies CASSQVIGVIGDEQFF.

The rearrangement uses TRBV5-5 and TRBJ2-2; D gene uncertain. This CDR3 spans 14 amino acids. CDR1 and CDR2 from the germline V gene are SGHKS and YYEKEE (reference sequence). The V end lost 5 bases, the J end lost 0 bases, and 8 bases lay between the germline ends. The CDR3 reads CASSPHSNTGELFF. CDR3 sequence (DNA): TGTGCCAGCAGTCCCCATTCGAACACCGGGGAGCTGTTTTTT.